These T cell receptor beta chains were read from a single sample in a study of blood T cell repertoires in COVID-19. The assay was immunoSEQ multiplex PCR, and TCRdb's table has in-frame clones only and misses some. The table records roughly 140,000 clones, about 90% of them present only once. Sequences were obtained from peripheral blood. All receptors come from a man in his fifties with active or convalescent COVID-19. CDR3s include the opening cysteine and the closing phenylalanine or tryptophan. A D gene is named only where the DNA matches it firmly. Clone size appears in some rows only: once, few, many, or a class for an expanded clone.

v_call,j_call,clone_size,d_call,cdr3_nt,cdr3_aa
TRBV11-2,TRBJ1-1,NA,TRBD1,TGTGCCAGCAGCTCAAGGACAGGACCCAACACTGAAGCTTTCTTT,CASSSRTGPNTEAFF
TRBV11-1,TRBJ2-2,NA,TRBD2,TGTGCCAGCAGCTTAATAGCGGGAAACACCGGGGAGCTGTTTTTT,CASSLIAGNTGELFF
TRBV28,TRBJ2-5,NA,TRBD1,TGTGCCAGCAGTTCCCCGCCGCGAGGGGGCGGCCAAGAGACCCAGTACTTC,CASSSPPRGGGQETQYF
TRBV3-1/TRBV3-2,TRBJ1-5,NA,NA,TGTGCCAGCAGCCAAGGACTGGGAGGGAGCAATCAGCCCCAGCATTTT,CASSQGLGGSNQPQHF
TRBV4-3,TRBJ2-7,NA,TRBD1,TGCGCCAGCAGCCAAGTTCTGGACAGGGATTCCTACGAGCAGTACTTC,CASSQVLDRDSYEQYF
TRBV7-2,TRBJ1-5,NA,NA,TGTGCCAGCAGCTTAGGGGCCGAGCGGGGTAACCGTCAGCCCCAGCATTTT,CASSLGAERGNRQPQHF
TRBV19,TRBJ1-1,NA,TRBD1,TGTGCCAGTAGCCCCGGACAGGGTGAAGCTTTCTTT,CASSPGQGEAFF
TRBV28,TRBJ1-4,NA,NA,TGTGCCAGCAGTTCCGGGGGGGGTAATGAAAAACTGTTTTTT,CASSSGGGNEKLFF
TRBV7-9,TRBJ2-3,NA,NA,TGTGCCAGCAGCTCCCCGGGGAGCACAGATACGCAGTATTTT,CASSSPGSTDTQYF
TRBV19,TRBJ2-2,NA,NA,TGTGCCACCTCTTGGGGGGTTGGCACCGGGGAGCTGTTTTTT,CATSWGVGTGELFF
TRBV11-1,TRBJ2-3,NA,NA,TGTGCCAGCAGCTTAGCGTTTGGGGGGAGCACAGATACGCAGTATTTT,CASSLAFGGSTDTQYF
TRBV7-2,TRBJ2-2,NA,TRBD1,TGTGCCAGCAGCTTGCGACAGGGGCACACCGGGGAGCTGTTTTTT,CASSLRQGHTGELFF
TRBV29-1,TRBJ2-5,NA,NA,TGCAGCGTTGAGTCAGGGCAGGTACTTTGGGCCCAGTACTTC,CSVESGQVLWAQYF
TRBV7-3,TRBJ2-2,NA,NA,TGTGCCAGCAGCTTAAGGGCGGGGAAGAACACCGGGGAGCTGTTTTTT,CASSLRAGKNTGELFF
TRBV21-1,TRBJ2-5,NA,NA,TGTGCCAGCAGCAAGTGGGGGGTTTGGGAGACCCAGTACTTC,CASSKWGVWETQYF
TRBV15,TRBJ1-2,once,NA,TGTGCCACCAGCACCTACTTTGGCGGGGCTAACTATGGCTACACCTTC,CATSTYFGGANYGYTF
TRBV28,TRBJ2-7,NA,NA,TGTGCCAGCACCGCGGGGCAGGTAGCCTACGAGCAGTACTTC,CASTAGQVAYEQYF
TRBV2,TRBJ2-5,NA,NA,TGTGCCAGCAGTGTCAGGGAAGAGACCCAGTACTTC,CASSVREETQYF
TRBV9,TRBJ2-7,NA,TRBD1,TGTGCCAGCAGCCACGGACAGGCGGGCTCCTACGAGCAGTACTTC,CASSHGQAGSYEQYF
TRBV18,TRBJ2-5,NA,TRBD1,TGTGCCAGCCAAGCGGACAGGGGTTACCAAGAGACCCAGTACTTC,CASQADRGYQETQYF
TRBV4-2,TRBJ1-5,NA,TRBD1,TGTGCCAGCAGCCAAGCGGACAGGGAGAATCAGCCCCAGCATTTT,CASSQADRENQPQHF
TRBV6-5,TRBJ2-5,NA,TRBD1,TGTGCCAGCAGCTTGGGACAGGGTACGAAAGAGACCCAGTACTTC,CASSLGQGTKETQYF
TRBV5-4,TRBJ2-5,NA,TRBD2,TGTGCCAGCAGCAGGCGGGAGGGCCTTGGGAGAGAGACCCAGTACTTC,CASSRREGLGRETQYF
TRBV2,TRBJ2-3,NA,NA,TGTGCCAGCAGTGAGACACAGTACACAGATACGCAGTATTTT,CASSETQYTDTQYF
TRBV2,TRBJ1-6,once,NA,TGTGCCAGCAAGGAGGGGTTGGGATCACCCCTCCACTTT,CASKEGLGSPLHF
TRBV7-2,TRBJ2-1,NA,TRBD2,TGTGCCAGCAGCCGGGGGCAACTAGCGGGCTACAATGAGCAGTTCTTC,CASSRGQLAGYNEQFF
TRBV30,TRBJ2-2,NA,TRBD1,TGTGCCTGGAAGAGACAGGGCGGCAACACCGGGGAGCTGTTTTTT,CAWKRQGGNTGELFF
TRBV7-9,TRBJ2-2,NA,TRBD1,TGTGCCAGCAGCGAGGGGGCGGGCGCGAACACCGGGGAGCTGTTTTTT,CASSEGAGANTGELFF
TRBV5-1,TRBJ1-1,once,NA,TGCGCCAGCAATGAGGGCAGGACCGATTTTGGATGGACTGAAGCTTTCTTT,CASNEGRTDFGWTEAFF
TRBV29-1,TRBJ2-2,NA,NA,TGCAGCGTTCGGGCGGGTAACACCGGGGAGCTGTTTTTT,CSVRAGNTGELFF
TRBV6-5,TRBJ2-2,NA,NA,TGTGCCAGCAGACCTCCGGGTATGGACACCGGGGAGCTGTTTTTT,CASRPPGMDTGELFF
TRBV7-9,TRBJ2-6,once,NA,TGTGCCAGCAGCTTATCGGTCTCTGGGGCCAACGTCCTGACTTTC,CASSLSVSGANVLTF
TRBV19,TRBJ2-7,once,TRBD1,TGTGCCAGTACAGGGACAGGGAATAAAGAGCAGTACTTC,CASTGTGNKEQYF
TRBV12-3/TRBV12-4,TRBJ1-1,NA,TRBD1,TGTGCCAGCAGTTTTGGCAGGGGGGCTGAAGCTTTCTTT,CASSFGRGAEAFF
TRBV9,TRBJ2-1,NA,TRBD2,TGTGCCAGCAGCGTAGGGAGGAAAATAGCGGGAATTTCCTACAATGAGCAGTTCTTC,CASSVGRKIAGISYNEQFF
TRBV28,TRBJ2-7,NA,TRBD1,TGTGCCAGCACCTCGTATGCGGACAGGGCTCTAAGAGGGTACGAGCAGTACTTC,CASTSYADRALRGYEQYF
TRBV5-1,TRBJ1-2,NA,NA,TGCGCCAGCAGCTTTTCACAGAGTAACTATGGCTACACCTTC,CASSFSQSNYGYTF
TRBV4-3,TRBJ2-2,NA,TRBD2,TGCGCCAGCAGCCAAGGGGGACTAGCGGGGAACACCGGGGAGCTGTTTTTT,CASSQGGLAGNTGELFF
TRBV7-9,TRBJ1-5,NA,NA,TGTGCCAGCAGCTTGGGCGGGCGCAAACAGCCCCAGCATTTT,CASSLGGRKQPQHF
TRBV14,TRBJ1-6,few,NA,TGTGCCAGCAGTCCGGGGTACTATAATTCACCCCTCCACTTT,CASSPGYYNSPLHF
TRBV19,TRBJ1-2,NA,NA,TGTGCCAGTACCCCCGTAGCAGGGTCCTATGGCTACACCTTC,CASTPVAGSYGYTF
TRBV10-3,TRBJ2-7,NA,TRBD2,TGTGCCATCAGTGAACGACTAGCGGGAGCCAACTCCTACGAGCAGTACTTC,CAISERLAGANSYEQYF
TRBV13,TRBJ2-1,NA,TRBD2,TGTGCCAGCAGCCTCCGGGGCGGGAGTGGGAGGCAGTTCTTC,CASSLRGGSGRQFF
TRBV7-2,TRBJ2-7,NA,NA,TGTGCCAGCAGCCTAGGCCCAGGGTTCAGCTACGAGCAGTACTTC,CASSLGPGFSYEQYF
TRBV19,TRBJ2-1,NA,TRBD1,TGTGCCAGTAGCCCCGACAGGGTAGGCTACAATGAGCAGTTCTTC,CASSPDRVGYNEQFF
TRBV18,TRBJ2-1,NA,NA,TGTGCCAGCTCGCGCCCGCAGGGCAATGAGCAGTTCTTC,CASSRPQGNEQFF
TRBV19,TRBJ2-2,NA,TRBD1,TGTGCCAGTCGGACAGGGAGAACCGGGGAGCTGTTTTTT,CASRTGRTGELFF